The 10 T cell receptor beta chains below were found in one sample sequenced in a study of cytomegalovirus exposure and HLA in healthy donors (dated by TCRdb to between 2016 and 2019). Libraries were constructed by the immunoSEQ multiplex PCR assay. The source is immuneACCESS, and TCRdb retained only in-frame sequences with V and J called. Part of the clones is not carried over; for the studies checked, unresolved V genes explain less than half of this, and the remainder is unexplained. The sample contains some 190,000 clones, roughly 86% of them found a single time. The ten largest clonotypes hold more than 5.5% of the sample. The sample taken for sequencing was PBMCs. The origin of the receptors is a man aged 25 to 45 in good health and CMV-seropositive.

This clone was recorded only once. This chain links TRBV4-2 with TRBJ2-2; TRBD1 aligns across 8 bases. CDR1 and CDR2 from the germline V gene are LGHNA and YNFKEQ. CDR3 size: 16 residues. Trimming cost V 0 bases and J 6 bases; bases outside gene matches: 6. CDR3 sequence (DNA): TGTGCCAGCAGCCAAGAGTGGCAGGGGGCGGCCGGGGAGCTGTTTTTT. Translated, it gives CASSQEWQGAAGELFF.

The chain carries TRBV6-5 and TRBJ2-2; a possible D gene is TRBD1 (5 bases). Germline CDR1 and CDR2: MNHEY and SVGAGI. This CDR3 has 14 amino acids. Trimming cost V 6 bases and J 7 bases, with 15 bases left between them. The CDR3 DNA reads TGTGCCAGCAGGGCCTACACTACAGGCGGGGAGCTGTTTTTT. Amino acid sequence: CASRAYTTGGELFF.

The rearrangement links TRBV28 to TRBJ2-7, with 11 bases that match TRBD2. The V and J ends lost 5 bases and 4 bases, in that order; junction bases with no gene match: 10. Germline V gives CDR1 MDHEN, CDR2 SYDVKM. This CDR3 region has 16 residues. Here the CDR3 reads CASSQNGLAGFYEQYF. In DNA form, the CDR3 reads TGTGCCAGCAGTCAGAACGGACTAGCGGGTTTTTACGAGCAGTACTTC.

The chain recombines TRBV7-9 with TRBJ2-2; a possible D gene is TRBD2 (7 bases). The ends were cut back, 2 bases at V and 4 bases at J, with 17 bases in the middle. This CDR3 has 17 residues. Germline V gene lookup returns CDR1 SEHNR and CDR2 FQNEAQ (reference sequence). The CDR3 DNA follows: TGTGCCAGCAGCTTACGGGCGGCGGGGGCGGCCACCGGGGAGCTGTTTTTT. The encoded protein is CASSLRAAGAATGELFF.

This clone was seen a handful of times. The gene calls are TRBV30 and TRBJ2-3, with 12 bases identical to TRBD2. The germline gives CDR1 GTSNPN, CDR2 SVGIG (reference sequence). This CDR3 contains 16 residues. Unmatched junction bases numbered 9, after V lost 6 bases and J lost 2 bases. The CDR3 sequence: CACMGLAGRATDTQYF. CDR3 nucleotides: TGTGCCTGCATGGGACTAGCGGGCCGTGCCACAGATACGCAGTATTTT.

The chain couples TRBV27 to TRBJ2-5; 7 bases match TRBD1. The germline V gene encodes CDR1 MNHEY and CDR2 SMNVEV (reference sequence). The J segment lost 5 bases and the V segment lost 6 bases, leaving 9 bases of the junction unmatched. This CDR3 has 14 residues. The DNA of the CDR3 is TGTGCCAGCAGCTCCCCGACAGGGTTCGAGACCCAGTACTTC. Its translation is CASSSPTGFETQYF.

This clone was recorded at least ten times. The chain links TRBV28 to TRBJ1-4; D is perhaps TRBD1 (5 bases). The CDR3 is 13 residues long. With 7 bases removed from V and 5 bases from J, the gap between germline ends came to 11 bases. Per germline, CDR1 MDHEN and CDR2 SYDVKM. CDR3 in amino acids: CASTETVNEKLFF. As DNA, the CDR3 is TGTGCCAGCACGGAGACAGTCAATGAAAAACTGTTTTTT.

This clone was seen a handful of times. The chain combines TRBV11-3 with TRBJ2-5; the match to TRBD1 covers 7 bases. This CDR3 spans 14 amino acids. V gave up 5 bases and J gave up 1 base; unmatched junction bases: 4. CDR1 is SGHNT and CDR2 is YENEEA in the germline V gene. The CDR3 DNA sequence: TGTGCCAGCAGCCCAAGGACAGGCCAAGAGACCCAGTACTTC. This gives the protein CASSPRTGQETQYF.

Turning to this clone: The DNA is left out, because the CDR3 cannot be placed on it with certainty; the CDR3 is given as TCRdb lists it. The rearrangement uses TRBV27 and TRBJ2-3; the table assigns TRBD1, which was not confirmed against the DNA. CDR1 is MNHEY, CDR2 SMNVEV, per germline (reference sequence). The CDR3 contains 14 residues when both ends are counted. The CDR3 sequence: CASSSSTAPDTQYF.

The sample holds one count of this clone. The chain recombines TRBV27 with TRBJ1-6; D not resolved. The CDR3 runs to 16 residues. Germline loops: CDR1 MNHEY, CDR2 SMNVEV (reference sequence). V lost 2 bases to trimming and J lost 0 bases, with 8 bases between them. The CDR3 DNA reads TGTGCCAGCAGTTTAATGCAGAGCTCCTATAATTCACCCCTCCACTTT. It specifies CASSLMQSSYNSPLHF.